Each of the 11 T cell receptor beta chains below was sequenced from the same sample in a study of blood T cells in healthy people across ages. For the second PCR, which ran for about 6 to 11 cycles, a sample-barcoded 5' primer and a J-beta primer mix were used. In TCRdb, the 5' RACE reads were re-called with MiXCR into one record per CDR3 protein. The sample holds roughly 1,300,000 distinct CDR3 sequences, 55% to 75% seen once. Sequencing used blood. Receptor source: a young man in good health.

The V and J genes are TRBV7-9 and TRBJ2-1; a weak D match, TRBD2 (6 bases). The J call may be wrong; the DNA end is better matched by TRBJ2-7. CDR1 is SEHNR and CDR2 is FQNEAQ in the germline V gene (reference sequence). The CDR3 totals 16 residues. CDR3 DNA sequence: TGTGCCAGCAACCCTCTGCCCGGGAGAGACTACAATGAGCAGTACTTC. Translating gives CASNPLPGRDYNEQYF.

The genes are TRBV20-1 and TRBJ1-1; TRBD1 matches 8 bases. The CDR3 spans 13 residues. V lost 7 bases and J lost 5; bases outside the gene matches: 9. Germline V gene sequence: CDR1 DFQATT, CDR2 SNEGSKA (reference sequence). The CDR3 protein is CSDSDRAGTEAFF. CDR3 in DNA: TGCAGTGACTCGGACAGGGCTGGGACTGAAGCTTTCTTT.

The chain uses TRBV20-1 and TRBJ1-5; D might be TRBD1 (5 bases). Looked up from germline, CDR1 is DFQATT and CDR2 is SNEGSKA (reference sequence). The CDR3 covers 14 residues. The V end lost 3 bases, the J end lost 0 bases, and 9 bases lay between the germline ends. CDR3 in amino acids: CSASSGDSNQPQHF. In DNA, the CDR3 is TGCAGTGCTAGTTCGGGGGATAGCAATCAGCCCCAGCATTTT.

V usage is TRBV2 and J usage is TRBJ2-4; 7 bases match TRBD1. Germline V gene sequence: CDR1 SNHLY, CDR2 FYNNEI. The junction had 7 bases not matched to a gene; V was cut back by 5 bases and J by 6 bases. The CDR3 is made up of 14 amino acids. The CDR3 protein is CASSFPAGGNIQYF. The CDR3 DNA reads TGTGCCAGCAGTTTTCCGGCAGGGGGAAACATTCAGTACTTC.

As DNA, the CDR3 is TGTGCCAGCAGCTTGTCCTTGCGTTGGGATGAGCAGTTCTTC. Protein: CASSLSLRWDEQFF. The rearrangement joins TRBV5-6 to TRBJ2-1, with no clear D. This CDR3 spans 14 amino acids. The germline V and J ends were trimmed by 1 base and 8 bases, with 13 bases remaining between them. Germline loops: CDR1 SGHDT, CDR2 YYEEEE.

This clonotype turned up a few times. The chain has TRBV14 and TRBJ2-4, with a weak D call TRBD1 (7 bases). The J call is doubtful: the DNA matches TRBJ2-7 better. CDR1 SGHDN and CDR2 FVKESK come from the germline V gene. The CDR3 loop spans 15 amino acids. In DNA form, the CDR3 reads TGTGCCAGCAGCCAAGGCCACAGGGGAGGTTACGAGCAGTACTTC. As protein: CASSQGHRGGYEQYF.

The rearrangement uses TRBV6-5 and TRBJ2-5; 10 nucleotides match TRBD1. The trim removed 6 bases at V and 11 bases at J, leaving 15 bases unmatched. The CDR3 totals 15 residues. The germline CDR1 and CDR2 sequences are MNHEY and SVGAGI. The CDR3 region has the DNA TGTGCCAGCAGGTATCCCGGGACAGGGGTCTACAAGCAGTACTTC. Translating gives CASRYPGTGVYKQYF.

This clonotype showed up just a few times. CDR3 in amino acids: CASSQSGDYGYTF. DNA of the CDR3: TGTGCCAGCAGCCAAAGCGGAGACTATGGCTACACCTTC. This rearrangement joins TRBV3-1 to TRBJ1-2; D gene ambiguous. Germline-derived CDR1 and CDR2 are LGHDT and YNNKEL (reference sequence). This CDR3 is built from 13 residues. Between the trimmed V and J ends, which lost 2 bases and 3 bases, there was a span of 7 bases.

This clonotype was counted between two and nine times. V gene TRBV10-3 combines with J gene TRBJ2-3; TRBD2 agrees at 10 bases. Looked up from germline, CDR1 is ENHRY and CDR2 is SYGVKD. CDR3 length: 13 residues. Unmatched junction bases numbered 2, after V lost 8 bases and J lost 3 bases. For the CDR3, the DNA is TGTGCCATCCAAGCGGGGGGGACAGATACGCAGTATTTT. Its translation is CAIQAGGTDTQYF.

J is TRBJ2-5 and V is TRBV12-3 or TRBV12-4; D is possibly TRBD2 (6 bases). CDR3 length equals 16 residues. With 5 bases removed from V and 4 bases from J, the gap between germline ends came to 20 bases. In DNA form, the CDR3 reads TGTGCCAGCAGTGCCGCGGGGTCACCGGCGGGAGAGACCCAGTACTTC. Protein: CASSAAGSPAGETQYF.

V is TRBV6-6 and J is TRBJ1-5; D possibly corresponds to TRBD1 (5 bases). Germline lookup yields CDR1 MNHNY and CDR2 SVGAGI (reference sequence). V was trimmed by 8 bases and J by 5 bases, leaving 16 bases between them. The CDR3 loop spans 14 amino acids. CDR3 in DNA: TGTGCCAGCGTCATAGGGACGGCCGATCAGCCCCAGCATTTT. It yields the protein CASVIGTADQPQHF.